This T cell receptor beta chain emerged from a study of blood T cell repertoires in COVID-19. Study in general: PBMCs, B-cell-depleted T cells, or T cells provided the cDNA or gDNA that made up the material.

The protocol was immunoSEQ multiplex PCR, while the TCRdb copy is restricted to in-frame clones and leaves out a portion. The repertoire has about 190,000 clones, roughly 73% of them found once; the top ten carry 2.5% to 3.5%. The CDR3 is made up of 13 amino acids. From germline, CDR1 is MNHEY and CDR2 SVGAGI. Trimming shortened V by 6 bases and J by 4 bases, and 12 bases separated the two germline ends. This TCR was sampled from a woman over 75 with active or convalescent COVID-19. The source material was peripheral blood. This sequence joins TRBV6-5 and TRBJ1-2; tentative D call: TRBD1 (6 bases). For the CDR3, the DNA is TGTGCCAGCAGACAACAGGGCCTCTATGGCTACACCTTC. Its protein product is CASRQQGLYGYTF.